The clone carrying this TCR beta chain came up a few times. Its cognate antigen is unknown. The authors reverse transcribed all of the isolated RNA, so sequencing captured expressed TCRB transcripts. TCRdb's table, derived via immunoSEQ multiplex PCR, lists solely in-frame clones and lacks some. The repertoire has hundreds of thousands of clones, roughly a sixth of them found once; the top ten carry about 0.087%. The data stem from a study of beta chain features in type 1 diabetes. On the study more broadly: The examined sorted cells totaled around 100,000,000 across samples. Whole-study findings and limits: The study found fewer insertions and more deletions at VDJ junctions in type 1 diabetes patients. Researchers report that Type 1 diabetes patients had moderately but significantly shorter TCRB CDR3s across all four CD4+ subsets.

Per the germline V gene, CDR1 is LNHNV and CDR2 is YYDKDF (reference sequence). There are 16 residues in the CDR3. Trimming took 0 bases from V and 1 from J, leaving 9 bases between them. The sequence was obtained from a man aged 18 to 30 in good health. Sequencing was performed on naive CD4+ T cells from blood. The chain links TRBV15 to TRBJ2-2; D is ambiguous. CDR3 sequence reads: CATSRDLPGNTGELFF. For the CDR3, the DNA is TGTGCCACCAGCAGAGATCTGCCAGGGAACACCGGGGAGCTGTTTTTT.